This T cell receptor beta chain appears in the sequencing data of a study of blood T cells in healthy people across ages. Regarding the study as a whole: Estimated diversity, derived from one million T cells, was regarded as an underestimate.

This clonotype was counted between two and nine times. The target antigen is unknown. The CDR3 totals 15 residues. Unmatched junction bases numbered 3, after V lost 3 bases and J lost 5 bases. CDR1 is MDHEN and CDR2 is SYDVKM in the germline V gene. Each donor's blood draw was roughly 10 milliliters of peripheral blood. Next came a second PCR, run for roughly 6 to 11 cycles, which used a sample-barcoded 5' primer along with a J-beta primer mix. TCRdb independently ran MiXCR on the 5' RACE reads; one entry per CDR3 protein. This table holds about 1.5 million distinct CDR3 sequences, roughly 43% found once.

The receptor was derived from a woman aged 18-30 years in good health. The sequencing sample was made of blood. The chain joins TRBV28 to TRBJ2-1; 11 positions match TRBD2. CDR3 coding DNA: TGTGCCAGCAGTTTGGGTAGCGGGAGGGACAATGAGCAGTTCTTC. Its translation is CASSLGSGRDNEQFF.